These T cell receptor beta chains were read from a single sample in a study of OX40 agonist ivuxolimab in advanced cancers. TCRdb's copy holds only in-frame clones and misses some; the assay was immunoSEQ multiplex PCR. The table records around 35,000 clones, about 81% of them present only once. The source was CD4+ or CD8+ T cells sorted from blood, collected in a trial of the OX40 agonist ivuxolimab. All receptors come from an adult with an advanced solid tumor such as melanoma, head and neck, liver or kidney cancer. Both conserved end residues are part of each CDR3. A D gene is named only where the DNA matches it firmly. Clone size is given for some rows only: seen once, a few or many times, or a class if the clone is expanded.

v_call: TRBV21-1
j_call: TRBJ2-7
d_call: -
clone_size: -
cdr3_length: 11
cdr3_aa: CASSRSYEQYF
cdr3_nt: TGTGCCAGCAGCAGGAGCTACGAGCAGTACTTC

v_call: TRBV2
j_call: TRBJ2-7
d_call: -
clone_size: -
cdr3_length: 13
cdr3_aa: CASSAARAYEQYF
cdr3_nt: TGTGCCAGCAGTGCTGCCAGGGCCTACGAGCAGTACTTC

v_call: TRBV18
j_call: TRBJ2-5
d_call: -
clone_size: -
cdr3_length: 13
cdr3_aa: CASSPGHGETQYF
cdr3_nt: TGTGCCAGCTCACCAGGACATGGAGAGACCCAGTACTTC

v_call: TRBV7-8
j_call: TRBJ2-3
d_call: -
clone_size: few
cdr3_length: 12
cdr3_aa: CASSLIQADQYF
cdr3_nt: TGTGCCAGCAGCTTAATACAGGCTGACCAGTATTTT

v_call: TRBV6-5
j_call: TRBJ2-4
d_call: TRBD2
clone_size: -
cdr3_length: 15
cdr3_aa: CASSGGSTTKNIQYF
cdr3_nt: TGTGCCAGCAGTGGCGGGAGTACGACCAAAAACATTCAGTACTTC

v_call: TRBV5-8
j_call: TRBJ1-1
d_call: -
clone_size: -
cdr3_length: 15
cdr3_aa: CASSLAGRENTEAFF
cdr3_nt: TGTGCCAGCAGCTTGGCCGGGAGGGAGAACACTGAAGCTTTCTTT

v_call: TRBV9
j_call: TRBJ2-3
d_call: -
clone_size: -
cdr3_length: 15
cdr3_aa: CASSVDIARTDTQYF
cdr3_nt: TGTGCCAGCAGCGTAGATATAGCCCGCACAGATACGCAGTATTTT

v_call: TRBV18
j_call: TRBJ2-2
d_call: -
clone_size: -
cdr3_length: 16
cdr3_aa: CASSPSAGINTGELFF
cdr3_nt: TGTGCCAGCTCACCATCGGCAGGGATTAACACCGGGGAGCTGTTTTTT

v_call: TRBV18
j_call: TRBJ2-3
d_call: -
clone_size: -
cdr3_length: 15
cdr3_aa: CASSPTRTGGDTQYF
cdr3_nt: TGTGCCAGCTCACCAACTAGGACCGGCGGGGATACGCAGTATTTT

v_call: TRBV6-1
j_call: TRBJ2-3
d_call: -
clone_size: -
cdr3_length: 15
cdr3_aa: CASSEDGVSTDTQYF
cdr3_nt: TGTGCCAGCAGTGAAGATGGGGTGAGCACAGATACGCAGTATTTT

v_call: TRBV9
j_call: TRBJ1-1
d_call: TRBD1
clone_size: -
cdr3_length: 17
cdr3_aa: CASSPGGQGFMNTEAFF
cdr3_nt: TGTGCCAGCAGCCCCGGGGGACAGGGGTTTATGAACACTGAAGCTTTCTTT

v_call: TRBV11-3
j_call: TRBJ1-1
d_call: -
clone_size: -
cdr3_length: 15
cdr3_aa: CASSLDLQADTEAFF
cdr3_nt: TGTGCCAGCAGCTTAGATCTCCAGGCAGACACTGAAGCTTTCTTT

v_call: TRBV28
j_call: TRBJ2-7
d_call: -
clone_size: -
cdr3_length: 14
cdr3_aa: CASSSPGRKFEQYF
cdr3_nt: TGTGCCAGCAGTTCCCCGGGGAGGAAGTTCGAGCAGTACTTC

v_call: TRBV7-3
j_call: TRBJ2-1
d_call: TRBD2
clone_size: -
cdr3_length: 12
cdr3_aa: CASSPGGVKQFF
cdr3_nt: TGTGCCAGCAGCCCCGGGGGGGTGAAGCAGTTCTTC

v_call: TRBV11-2
j_call: TRBJ2-5
d_call: -
clone_size: -
cdr3_length: 19
cdr3_aa: CASSLVIKAGAWYQETQYF
cdr3_nt: TGTGCCAGCAGCTTAGTGATTAAGGCGGGGGCTTGGTACCAAGAGACCCAGTACTTC

v_call: TRBV11-2
j_call: TRBJ2-3
d_call: TRBD2
clone_size: -
cdr3_length: 16
cdr3_aa: CASSSTSGRAQDTQYF
cdr3_nt: TGTGCCAGCAGCTCGACTAGCGGGAGGGCCCAGGATACGCAGTATTTT

v_call: TRBV2
j_call: TRBJ2-5
d_call: TRBD1
clone_size: -
cdr3_length: 15
cdr3_aa: CASTRDRGQTETQYF
cdr3_nt: TGTGCCAGCACTCGGGACAGGGGGCAGACGGAGACCCAGTACTTC

v_call: TRBV30
j_call: TRBJ1-1
d_call: -
clone_size: once
cdr3_length: 10
cdr3_aa: CALHYTEAFF
cdr3_nt: TGTGCCTTACACTACACTGAAGCTTTCTTT

v_call: TRBV2
j_call: TRBJ1-4
d_call: -
clone_size: -
cdr3_length: 15
cdr3_aa: CASRRAPDVNEKLFF
cdr3_nt: TGTGCCAGCAGACGGGCGCCGGATGTTAATGAAAAACTGTTTTTT

v_call: TRBV11-2
j_call: TRBJ1-1
d_call: TRBD1
clone_size: -
cdr3_length: 13
cdr3_aa: CASSRTGPTEAFF
cdr3_nt: TGTGCCAGCAGTCGGACAGGGCCCACTGAAGCTTTCTTT

v_call: TRBV18
j_call: TRBJ2-7
d_call: TRBD2
clone_size: -
cdr3_length: 14
cdr3_aa: CASSPSGSSYEQYF
cdr3_nt: TGTGCCAGCTCACCCAGCGGGAGCTCCTACGAGCAGTACTTC

v_call: TRBV27
j_call: TRBJ2-7
d_call: -
clone_size: -
cdr3_length: 14
cdr3_aa: CASSPTPWVDEQYF
cdr3_nt: TGTGCCAGCAGCCCGACCCCTTGGGTAGACGAGCAGTACTTC

v_call: TRBV21-1
j_call: TRBJ2-7
d_call: -
clone_size: -
cdr3_length: 21
cdr3_aa: CASSKASWGLAEREYSYEQYF
cdr3_nt: TGTGCCAGCAGCAAAGCGTCATGGGGACTAGCGGAGCGAGAATATTCCTACGAGCAGTACTTC

v_call: TRBV28
j_call: TRBJ1-2
d_call: -
clone_size: -
cdr3_length: 14
cdr3_aa: CASSLVQGNYGYTF
cdr3_nt: TGTGCCAGCAGTTTGGTCCAGGGGAACTATGGCTACACCTTC

v_call: TRBV27
j_call: TRBJ2-1
d_call: -
clone_size: -
cdr3_length: 16
cdr3_aa: CASSKHQISSYNEQFF
cdr3_nt: TGTGCCAGCAGCAAACACCAGATTAGCTCCTACAATGAGCAGTTCTTC

v_call: TRBV30
j_call: TRBJ2-1
d_call: -
clone_size: -
cdr3_length: 12
cdr3_aa: CAWGTGYGEQFF
cdr3_nt: TGTGCCTGGGGGACGGGATATGGTGAGCAGTTCTTC

v_call: TRBV25-1
j_call: TRBJ1-2
d_call: TRBD1
clone_size: many
cdr3_length: 15
cdr3_aa: CASSAGTGTFEGYTF
cdr3_nt: TGTGCCAGCAGTGCCGGGACAGGGACGTTTGAGGGCTACACCTTC

v_call: TRBV7-8
j_call: TRBJ1-3
d_call: TRBD1
clone_size: -
cdr3_length: 15
cdr3_aa: CASSLGGTGGNTIYF
cdr3_nt: TGTGCCAGCAGCTTAGGGGGGACAGGGGGAAACACCATATATTTT

v_call: TRBV28
j_call: TRBJ1-1
d_call: -
clone_size: -
cdr3_length: 14
cdr3_aa: CASSLGTYNTEAFF
cdr3_nt: TGTGCCAGCAGTCTCGGGACATATAACACTGAAGCTTTCTTT

v_call: TRBV14
j_call: TRBJ2-4
d_call: -
clone_size: -
cdr3_length: 14
cdr3_aa: CASNFGGFKNIQYF
cdr3_nt: TGTGCCAGCAACTTCGGCGGATTCAAAAACATTCAGTACTTC

v_call: TRBV6-5
j_call: TRBJ1-5
d_call: TRBD1
clone_size: -
cdr3_length: 15
cdr3_aa: CASSPQGLSNQPQHF
cdr3_nt: TGTGCCAGCAGCCCACAGGGGCTTAGCAATCAGCCCCAGCATTTT

v_call: TRBV7-2
j_call: TRBJ2-1
d_call: TRBD2
clone_size: -
cdr3_length: 14
cdr3_aa: CASSSPVLAWEQFF
cdr3_nt: TGTGCCAGCAGCTCCCCAGTACTAGCGTGGGAGCAGTTCTTC

v_call: TRBV19
j_call: TRBJ1-6
d_call: -
clone_size: -
cdr3_length: 13
cdr3_aa: CATSGTGNSPLHF
cdr3_nt: TGTGCCACCTCCGGGACGGGGAATTCACCCCTCCACTTT

v_call: TRBV28
j_call: TRBJ2-5
d_call: TRBD2
clone_size: -
cdr3_length: 15
cdr3_aa: CASRRGLAGLGTQYF
cdr3_nt: TGTGCCAGCAGGAGGGGACTAGCGGGGCTGGGGACCCAGTACTTC

v_call: TRBV11-2
j_call: TRBJ1-2
d_call: -
clone_size: -
cdr3_length: 14
cdr3_aa: CASSQNQGQGGYTF
cdr3_nt: TGTGCCAGCAGCCAGAATCAGGGACAAGGTGGCTACACCTTC

v_call: TRBV2
j_call: TRBJ1-6
d_call: -
clone_size: -
cdr3_length: 15
cdr3_aa: CAAIKHQEGDSPLHF
cdr3_nt: TGTGCCGCGATCAAGCACCAGGAGGGCGATTCACCCCTCCACTTT

v_call: TRBV6-6
j_call: TRBJ1-2
d_call: -
clone_size: -
cdr3_length: 12
cdr3_aa: CASSYSAYGYTF
cdr3_nt: TGTGCCAGCAGTTACTCAGCCTATGGCTACACCTTC

v_call: TRBV7-2
j_call: TRBJ1-5
d_call: -
clone_size: -
cdr3_length: 17
cdr3_aa: CASSPHGGGTRNQPQHF
cdr3_nt: TGTGCCAGCAGCCCCCACGGCGGCGGGACACGTAATCAGCCCCAGCATTTT

v_call: TRBV7-2
j_call: TRBJ2-5
d_call: -
clone_size: -
cdr3_length: 15
cdr3_aa: CASSLGMGNKETQYF
cdr3_nt: TGTGCCAGCAGCTTAGGTATGGGAAACAAAGAGACCCAGTACTTC

v_call: TRBV28
j_call: TRBJ1-5
d_call: -
clone_size: few
cdr3_length: 12
cdr3_aa: CASRLQGQPQHF
cdr3_nt: TGTGCCAGTAGACTACAGGGCCAGCCCCAGCATTTT

v_call: TRBV6-1
j_call: TRBJ1-1
d_call: -
clone_size: -
cdr3_length: 13
cdr3_aa: CASRGGSNTEAFF
cdr3_nt: TGTGCCAGCAGGGGGGGGAGCAACACTGAAGCTTTCTTT

v_call: TRBV28
j_call: TRBJ2-3
d_call: TRBD1
clone_size: -
cdr3_length: 15
cdr3_aa: CASSPGGWSTDTQYF
cdr3_nt: TGTGCCAGCAGTCCAGGGGGCTGGAGCACAGATACGCAGTATTTT

v_call: TRBV18
j_call: TRBJ2-3
d_call: TRBD1
clone_size: -
cdr3_length: 17
cdr3_aa: CASSPLRDRASTDTQYF
cdr3_nt: TGTGCCAGCTCACCGCTACGGGACAGGGCGAGTACAGATACGCAGTATTTT

v_call: TRBV13
j_call: TRBJ2-3
d_call: -
clone_size: -
cdr3_length: 13
cdr3_aa: CASSLPYTDTQYF
cdr3_nt: TGTGCCAGCAGCTTACCCTACACAGATACGCAGTATTTT

v_call: TRBV6-5
j_call: TRBJ1-3
d_call: -
clone_size: -
cdr3_length: 12
cdr3_aa: CASSPSGNTIYF
cdr3_nt: TGTGCCAGCAGTCCGTCTGGAAACACCATATATTTT

v_call: TRBV6-5
j_call: TRBJ2-6
d_call: -
clone_size: -
cdr3_length: 15
cdr3_aa: CASSRLGSGANVLTF
cdr3_nt: TGTGCCAGCAGCCGCCTAGGCTCTGGGGCCAACGTCCTGACTTTC

v_call: TRBV20-1
j_call: TRBJ1-4
d_call: -
clone_size: -
cdr3_length: 10
cdr3_aa: CSSGRGVQIF
cdr3_nt: TGCAGTTCTGGAAGGGGCGTACAGATTTTT

v_call: TRBV5-1
j_call: TRBJ1-2
d_call: TRBD1
clone_size: -
cdr3_length: 13
cdr3_aa: CASSRDRANGYTF
cdr3_nt: TGCGCCAGCAGCCGGGACAGGGCGAATGGCTACACCTTC

v_call: TRBV4-1
j_call: TRBJ2-7
d_call: -
clone_size: -
cdr3_length: 17
cdr3_aa: CASSQDPRGSSAYEQYF
cdr3_nt: TGCGCCAGCAGCCAAGACCCCCGGGGGTCCTCGGCCTACGAGCAGTACTTC

v_call: TRBV7-9
j_call: TRBJ2-1
d_call: TRBD2
clone_size: once
cdr3_length: 15
cdr3_aa: CASSLWRGGRDEQFF
cdr3_nt: TGTGCCAGCAGCTTATGGCGGGGGGGCCGGGATGAGCAGTTCTTC

v_call: TRBV5-1
j_call: TRBJ1-1
d_call: TRBD1
clone_size: -
cdr3_length: 15
cdr3_aa: CASSSTGTGSTEAFF
cdr3_nt: TGCGCCAGCAGCTCCACGGGGACAGGGAGCACTGAAGCTTTCTTT